This record looks at one T cell receptor beta chain sequence and its context. The data were taken from a study of blood T cell repertoires in COVID-19. V lost 5 bases, J lost 2 bases, and 12 bases lay in between. The germline CDR1 and CDR2 sequences are MNHNY and SVGAGI (reference sequence). The CDR3 totals 14 residues. The study counted Cohort 3 donors as recovered given two negative PCRs, clearance, or symptom resolution. Measured with immunoSEQ multiplex PCR; TCRdb has only the in-frame clones, and not every one. This table holds some 160,000 clones, more than 75% found once. Sequences were obtained from PBMCs or T cells enriched from blood (not recorded which). The TCR sequence derives from a woman aged 45-65 years who had recovered from COVID-19. This chain uses TRBV6-6 with TRBJ1-1, with D unclear. CDR3 sequence reads: CASSPAGGNTEAFF. Written as DNA, the CDR3 is TGTGCCAGCAGTCCGGCAGGAGGAAACACTGAAGCTTTCTTT.